The 8 T cell receptor beta chains given below trace back to one sample, sequenced in a study of blood T cell repertoires in COVID-19. The table came from immunoSEQ multiplex PCR; TCRdb's copy has only in-frame clones and leaves some out. The table lists fewer than 250,000 clones, roughly nine tenths of them singletons. What was sequenced was peripheral blood. All receptors derive from a man aged 25-40 years with acute or convalescent COVID-19.

The chain is built from TRBV10-3 and TRBJ2-3, with TRBD1 identical over 9 bases. Germline CDR1 is ENHRY and CDR2 is SYGVKD. The CDR3 consists of 14 residues. The V and J ends lost 3 bases and 8 bases, in that order; junction bases with no gene match: 6. DNA for the CDR3: TGTGCCATCAGTGAACGGACAGGGGTAGCTACGCAGTATTTT. The encoded protein is CAISERTGVATQYF.

The J gene is TRBJ1-6, the V gene TRBV20-1; tentative D call: TRBD1 (5 bases). The CDR3 is 12 amino acids. The V gene's germline CDR1 is DFQATT and CDR2 SNEGSKA (reference sequence). V lost 6 bases, J lost 7 bases, and 10 bases lay in between. In nucleotides, the CDR3 is TGCAGTGCCAGTCGACAGAATTCACCCCTCCACTTT. Its translation: CSASRQNSPLHF.

Here the CDR3 reads CASSPQVNDYEQYF. The DNA for the CDR3 is TGTGCCAGCAGCCCTCAGGTTAACGACTACGAGCAGTACTTC. This chain uses TRBV5-4 with TRBJ2-7; the D is unclear. From germline, CDR1 is SGHNT and CDR2 YYREEE (reference sequence). This CDR3 contains 14 residues. V was clipped by 4 bases and J by 3 bases, with 14 bases between them. The complete variable domain, with remaining parts taken from reference TRBV5-4 and TRBJ2-7, reads ETGVTQSPTHLIKTRGQQVTLRCSSQSGHNTVSWYQQALGQGPQFIFQYYREEENGRGNFPPRFSGLQFPNYSSELNVNALELDDSALYLCASSPQVNDYEQYFGPGTRLTVT.

This chain links TRBV7-2 with TRBJ1-5; D gene ambiguous. CDR3 length equals 16 residues. Trimming shortened V by 1 base and J by 1 base, and 11 bases separated the two germline ends. Per the germline V gene, CDR1 is SGHTA and CDR2 is FQGNSA. Here the CDR3 reads CASSLVGGVSNQPQHF. The CDR3 nucleotides read TGTGCCAGCAGCTTAGTTGGCGGGGTGAGCAATCAGCCCCAGCATTTT.

The rearrangement links TRBV12-3 or TRBV12-4 to TRBJ2-1; 8 positions match TRBD2. The CDR3 spans 11 residues. The V and J ends lost 5 bases and 15 bases, in that order; junction bases with no gene match: 6. The CDR3 spells CASSPGTRWFF. In DNA form, the CDR3 reads TGTGCCAGCAGTCCCGGGACTAGGTGGTTCTTC.

This chain links TRBV7-8 with TRBJ2-7, with TRBD1 matching 7 bases. CDR1 and CDR2 from the germline V gene are SGHVS and FQNEAQ. This CDR3 is 13 amino acids long. V shed 6 bases and J 4 bases; nucleotides not matched to a gene: 6. The CDR3: CASSRDRVYEQYF. In nucleotides, the CDR3 is TGTGCCAGCAGTCGCGACAGGGTGTACGAGCAGTACTTC.

Only one count was recorded for this clone. The chain carries TRBV28 and TRBJ1-2, with D possibly matching TRBD1 (6 bases). The CDR3 has 14 amino acids. V was shortened by 10 bases and J by 4 bases, with 19 bases between the two germline ends. From germline, CDR1 is MDHEN and CDR2 SYDVKM. The CDR3 spells CATLVGGRVYGYTF. DNA for the CDR3: TGTGCCACCCTCGTGGGGGGGCGCGTCTATGGCTACACCTTC.

The chain recombines TRBV10-3 with TRBJ1-1, with D possibly matching TRBD1 (6 bases). The CDR3 extends over 14 amino acids. The V gene's germline CDR1 is ENHRY and CDR2 SYGVKD. V lost 10 bases and J 5 bases, leaving 20 bases between the germline ends. CDR3 sequence (DNA): TGTGCCACTACAGGGTCCCTCGCGTTAACTGAAGCTTTCTTT. This encodes CATTGSLALTEAFF.